The rows below give T cell receptor beta chains drawn from one sample of a study of blood T cell repertoires in COVID-19. Assay: immunoSEQ multiplex PCR; the TCRdb copy retains only in-frame clones and omits some. The sample lists about 140,000 clones; roughly 84% were seen once. Sample: peripheral blood. The receptor set was obtained from a man in his fifties or sixties with active or convalescent COVID-19. The CDR3 runs from the conserved cysteine through the conserved F or W. Fields, in order: V gene, clone size, D gene, J gene, CDR3 DNA, CDR3 protein. D genes are given only for firm matches. The listing skips clone size in some rows; elsewhere it reads once, few, many or a size class.

TRBV18,few,TRBD1,TRBJ1-1,TGTGCCAGCTCACCAGACAGGGTGAACACTGAAGCTTTCTTT,CASSPDRVNTEAFF
TRBV24-1,.,TRBD1,TRBJ1-1,TGTGCCACCCGGGGACAGGGGTTTGAAGCTTTCTTT,CATRGQGFEAFF
TRBV6-5,.,.,TRBJ1-2,TGTGCCAGCCATGGGGGGGTTGGCTACACCTTC,CASHGGVGYTF
TRBV10-3,.,TRBD1,TRBJ1-2,TGTGCCATCAGTGAGTCGAACAGGGGGTTAGATGGCTACACCTTC,CAISESNRGLDGYTF
TRBV6-5,.,.,TRBJ2-7,TGTGCCAGCAGTTACGACAGAAAGTACGAGCAGTACTTC,CASSYDRKYEQYF
TRBV19,.,.,TRBJ2-3,TGTGCCAGTAGTATGGCTAGGGACAACACAGATACGCAGTATTTT,CASSMARDNTDTQYF
TRBV24-1,.,TRBD2,TRBJ2-3,TGTGCCACCAGTGATTTAGGACTAGCGGCGTCGGGCACAGATACGCAGTATTTT,CATSDLGLAASGTDTQYF
TRBV18,.,TRBD1,TRBJ1-5,TGTGCCAGCTCGGACGGACAGGGGGGAATAAGGCTCAATCAGCCCCAGCATTTT,CASSDGQGGIRLNQPQHF
TRBV5-6,.,.,TRBJ2-3,TGTGCCAGCAGCCCCGGGGGCACAGATACGCAGTATTTT,CASSPGGTDTQYF
TRBV6-6,.,TRBD1,TRBJ2-2,TGTGCCAGCAGTTACTCACGGACAGGGAACACCGGGGAGCTGTTTTTT,CASSYSRTGNTGELFF
TRBV7-8,.,TRBD1,TRBJ1-2,TGTGCCAGCAGCTCCCGCCGGGACAGTAACTATGGCTACACCTTC,CASSSRRDSNYGYTF
TRBV6-5,.,.,TRBJ2-1,TGTGCCAGCAGTTACTCGGCGATACAGGGTAATGAGCAGTTCTTC,CASSYSAIQGNEQFF
TRBV6-2/TRBV6-3,.,TRBD2,TRBJ2-2,TGTGCCAGCAGTCATATCGGGGGGTCCGGGGAGCTGTTTTTT,CASSHIGGSGELFF
TRBV24-1,.,.,TRBJ2-2,TGTGCCACCAGTGTCGGGGTTGGGACCGGGGAGCTGTTTTTT,CATSVGVGTGELFF
TRBV4-3,.,.,TRBJ1-2,TGCGCCAGCAGCCAAGATTGGGTTACTAGCTGGGCCTATGGCTACACCTTC,CASSQDWVTSWAYGYTF
TRBV6-2/TRBV6-3,.,.,TRBJ1-1,TGTGCCAGCAGTTACCTGGCGGGACCGAACACTGAAGCTTTCTTT,CASSYLAGPNTEAFF